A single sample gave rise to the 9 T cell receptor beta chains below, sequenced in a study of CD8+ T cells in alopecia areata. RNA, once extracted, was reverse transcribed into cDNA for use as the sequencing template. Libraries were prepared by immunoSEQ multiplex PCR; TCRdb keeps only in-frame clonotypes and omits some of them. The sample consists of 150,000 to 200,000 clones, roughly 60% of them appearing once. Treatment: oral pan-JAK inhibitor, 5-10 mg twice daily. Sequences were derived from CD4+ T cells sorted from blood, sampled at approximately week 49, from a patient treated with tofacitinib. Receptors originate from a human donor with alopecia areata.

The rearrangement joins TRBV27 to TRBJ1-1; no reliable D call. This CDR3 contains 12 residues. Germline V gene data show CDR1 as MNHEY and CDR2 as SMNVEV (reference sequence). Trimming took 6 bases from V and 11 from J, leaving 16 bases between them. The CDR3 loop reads CASRLTVGEAFF. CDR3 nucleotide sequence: TGTGCCAGCAGGCTCACGGTAGGAGAGGCTTTCTTT.

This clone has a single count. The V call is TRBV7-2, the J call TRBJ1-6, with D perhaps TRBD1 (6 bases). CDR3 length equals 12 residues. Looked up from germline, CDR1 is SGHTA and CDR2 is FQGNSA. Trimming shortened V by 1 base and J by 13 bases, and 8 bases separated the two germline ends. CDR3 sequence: CASSLERGPLHF. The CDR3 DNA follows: TGTGCCAGCAGCTTAGAGAGGGGGCCCCTCCACTTT.

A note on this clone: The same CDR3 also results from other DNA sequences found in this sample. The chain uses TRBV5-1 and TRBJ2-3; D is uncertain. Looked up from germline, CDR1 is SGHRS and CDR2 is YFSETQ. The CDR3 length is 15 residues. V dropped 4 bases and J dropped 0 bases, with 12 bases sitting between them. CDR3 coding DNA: TGCGCCAGCAGCGTCGACGGATCTAGCACAGATACGCAGTATTTT. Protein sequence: CASSVDGSSTDTQYF.

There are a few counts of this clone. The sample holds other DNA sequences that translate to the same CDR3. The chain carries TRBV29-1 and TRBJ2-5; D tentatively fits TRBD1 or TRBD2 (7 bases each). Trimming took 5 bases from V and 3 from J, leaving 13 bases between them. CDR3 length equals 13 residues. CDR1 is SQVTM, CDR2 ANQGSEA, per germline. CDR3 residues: CSVQGGGKETQYF. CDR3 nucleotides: TGCAGCGTTCAGGGGGGGGGAAAAGAGACCCAGTACTTC.

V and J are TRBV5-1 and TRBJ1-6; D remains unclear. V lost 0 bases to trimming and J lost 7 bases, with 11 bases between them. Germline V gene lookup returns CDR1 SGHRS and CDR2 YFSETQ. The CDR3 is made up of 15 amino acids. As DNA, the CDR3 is TGCGCCAGCAGCTTGGACCCCGGGATGAATTCACCCCTCCACTTT. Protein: CASSLDPGMNSPLHF.

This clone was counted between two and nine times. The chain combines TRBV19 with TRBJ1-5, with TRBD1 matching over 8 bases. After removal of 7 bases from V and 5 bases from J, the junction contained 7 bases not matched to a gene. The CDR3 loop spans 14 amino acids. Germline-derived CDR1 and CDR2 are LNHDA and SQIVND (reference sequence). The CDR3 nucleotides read TGTGCCAGTAAAACCGGGACAGGACATCAGCCCCAGCATTTT. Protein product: CASKTGTGHQPQHF.

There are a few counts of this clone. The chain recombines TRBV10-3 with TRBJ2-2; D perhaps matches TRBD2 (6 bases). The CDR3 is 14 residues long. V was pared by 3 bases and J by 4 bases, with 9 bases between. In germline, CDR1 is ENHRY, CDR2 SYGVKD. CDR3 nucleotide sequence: TGTGCCATCAGTGAAGTGGGGGGCACCGGGGAGCTGTTTTTT. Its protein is CAISEVGGTGELFF.

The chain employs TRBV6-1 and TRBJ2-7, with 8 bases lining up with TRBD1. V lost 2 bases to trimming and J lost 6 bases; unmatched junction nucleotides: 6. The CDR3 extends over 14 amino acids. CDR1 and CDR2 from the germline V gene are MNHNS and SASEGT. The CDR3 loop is CASSELDRVGEQYF. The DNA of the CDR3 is TGTGCCAGCAGTGAACTGGACAGGGTCGGCGAGCAGTACTTC.

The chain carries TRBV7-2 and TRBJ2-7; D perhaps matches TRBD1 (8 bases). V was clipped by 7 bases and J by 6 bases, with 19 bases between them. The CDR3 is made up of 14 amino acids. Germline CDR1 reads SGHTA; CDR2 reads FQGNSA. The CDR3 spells CASTQGGGPLEQYF. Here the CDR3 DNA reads TGTGCCAGCACACAGGGGGGGGGACCCCTCGAGCAGTACTTC. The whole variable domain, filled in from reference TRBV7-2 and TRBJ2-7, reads GAGVSQSPSNKVTEKGKDVELRCDPISGHTALYWYRQSLGQGLEFLIYFQGNSAPDKSGLPSDRFSAERTGGSVSTLTIQRTQQEDSAVYLCASTQGGGPLEQYFGPGTRLTVT.